The clone carrying this T cell receptor beta chain has a count of ten or more. What it recognizes is unknown. The input was 500 ng total RNA; TCR beta cDNA was made from it with a constant-region primer. Three rounds of nested multiplex PCR with slightly modified ARM-PCR produced TCR beta libraries. The first two PCR rounds used TRBV1-TRBV30 forward primers with a C-beta reverse primer, 10 cycles each. TCRdb passed the multiplex PCR reads through MiXCR, listing each CDR3 protein once. The table has approximately 340,000 distinct CDR3 sequences, approximately 64% seen once. This entry belongs to a study of tumor-infiltrating lymphocytes in primary liver carcinoma. Regarding the study as a whole: Researchers did not compare CD4+ and CD8+ repertoires, as samples were bulk unsorted.

V shed 4 bases, J shed 3 bases, and the junction held 6 bases outside the gene matches. The germline CDR1 and CDR2 sequences are ENHRY and SYGVKD. This CDR3 has 14 amino acids. Unsorted whole blood supplied the blood RNA, and germline DNA was isolated too. This receptor was taken from a man between 35 and 55 years old with primary liver carcinoma and hepatitis B virus infection. V usage is TRBV10-3 and J usage is TRBJ2-7; 7 nucleotides agree with TRBD1. The sequenced sample consisted of peripheral blood. DNA of the CDR3: TGTGCCATCAGTGGACCCGGGACAGTCTACGAGCAGTACTTC. It codes for CAISGPGTVYEQYF.